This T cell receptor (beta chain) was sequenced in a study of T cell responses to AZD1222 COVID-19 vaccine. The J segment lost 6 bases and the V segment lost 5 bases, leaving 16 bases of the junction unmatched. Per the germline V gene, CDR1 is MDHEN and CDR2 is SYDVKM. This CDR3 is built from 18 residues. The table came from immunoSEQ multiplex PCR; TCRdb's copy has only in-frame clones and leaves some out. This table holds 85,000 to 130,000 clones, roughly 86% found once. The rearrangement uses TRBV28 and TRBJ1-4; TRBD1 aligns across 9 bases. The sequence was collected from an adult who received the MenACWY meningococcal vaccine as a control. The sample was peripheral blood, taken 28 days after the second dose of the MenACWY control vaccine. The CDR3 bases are TGTGCCAGCAGTCCTGCGCAATCCTGGGACAGGGCATATGAAAAACTGTTTTTT. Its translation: CASSPAQSWDRAYEKLFF.